The source of this T cell receptor (beta chain) is a study of blood T cell repertoires in COVID-19. Study-wide context: Collection of acute and convalescent COVID-19 samples took place in the United States, Italy and Spain.

Repertoires were generated with immunoSEQ multiplex PCR, while TCRdb's copy carries only in-frame clones and drops some. This sample yields roughly 180,000 clones, of which approximately 79% are seen a single time; around 8% belongs to the top ten. Germline V CDR1 and CDR2: SNHLY, FYNNEI. The CDR3 runs 16 residues. V lost 5 bases to trimming and J lost 0 bases; unmatched junction nucleotides: 5. This TCR came from a woman in her sixties or seventies with COVID-19, enrolled during active disease. The sequencing sample was made of peripheral blood. V gene TRBV2 combines with J gene TRBJ2-3, with 10 bases matching TRBD2. CDR3: CASSPRTSGSTDTQYF. DNA of the CDR3: TGTGCCAGCAGTCCCCGGACTAGCGGTAGCACAGATACGCAGTATTTT.